These T cell receptor beta chains were read from a single sample in a study of shared clonotypes between healthy human individuals. Only in-frame clones appear in the TCRdb table, and some are missing; sequencing was by immunoSEQ multiplex PCR. The sample has roughly 810,000 clones; roughly 96% are singletons. The specimen was naive CD8+ T cells sorted from blood. All receptors come from a man younger than 45 in good health. The CDR3 runs from the conserved cysteine through the conserved F or W. A D gene is named only where the DNA matches it firmly. Clone size, where shown, is once, few, many, or a class for clones that have expanded.

CDR3 DNA | CDR3 protein | V gene | clone size | D gene | J gene
TGCAGCGTTGTATGGGAAGCGAGCGCCTACGAGCAGTACTTC | CSVVWEASAYEQYF | TRBV29-1 | - | - | TRBJ2-7
TGCGCCAGCAGTGAAGGGTTTACTGAAGCTTTCTTT | CASSEGFTEAFF | TRBV10-1 | - | - | TRBJ1-1
TGTGCCAGCTCACCGCTACAGGGAACAGATACGCAGTATTTT | CASSPLQGTDTQYF | TRBV18 | - | - | TRBJ2-3
TGTGCCAGCAGGGCAGGGTGGTATAGCAATCAGCCCCAGCATTTT | CASRAGWYSNQPQHF | TRBV27 | - | - | TRBJ1-5
TGTGCCAGCAGTTTTAAGCAGGGTAAATCATCCTACGAGCAGTACTTC | CASSFKQGKSSYEQYF | TRBV28 | - | - | TRBJ2-7
TGTGCCAGCAGCCTCGACACCTACGAGCAGTACTTC | CASSLDTYEQYF | TRBV7-9 | - | - | TRBJ2-7
TGTGCCAGCAGACCGACTAGCGGGAGTTCCGCTAATGAGCAGTTCTTC | CASRPTSGSSANEQFF | TRBV7-8 | - | TRBD2 | TRBJ2-1
TGTGCCAGCAGTGTAGACAGGGGGAGTTTCTTC | CASSVDRGSFF | TRBV6-1 | - | TRBD1 | TRBJ2-1
TGTGCCAGCAGCGGCGAGGGGCTAGAGGAGAGCTACGAGCAGTACTTC | CASSGEGLEESYEQYF | TRBV11-2 | - | - | TRBJ2-7
TGTGCCACCACCCCCAGCGGGGGGGGCGGCGATACGCAGTATTTT | CATTPSGGGGDTQYF | TRBV28 | - | TRBD2 | TRBJ2-3
TGCGCCAGCAGCTTTGGACTAGATACAGATACGCAGTATTTT | CASSFGLDTDTQYF | TRBV5-1 | - | TRBD2 | TRBJ2-3
TGTGCCAGCAGTCCGAATCAGCCCCAGCATTTT | CASSPNQPQHF | TRBV28 | - | - | TRBJ1-5
TGCGCCAGCAGCGACAGGCCCAGTGAAGCTTTCTTT | CASSDRPSEAFF | TRBV10-2 | - | - | TRBJ1-1
TGTGCCAGCAGCTACGACAGTTATCAGGGAGATAAAAACATTCAGTACTTC | CASSYDSYQGDKNIQYF | TRBV11-2 | - | - | TRBJ2-4
TGTGCCAGTGTCCAAGGTGCGGACTACGAGCAGTACTTC | CASVQGADYEQYF | TRBV28 | - | - | TRBJ2-7
TGTGCCTGGAGTGAAGGGGTCGGGAACACTGAAGCTTTCTTT | CAWSEGVGNTEAFF | TRBV30 | - | - | TRBJ1-1
TGTGCCACCAGGGCTACCGGGGCTAGCGGCAGCCAAGAGACCCAGTACTTC | CATRATGASGSQETQYF | TRBV15 | once | TRBD2 | TRBJ2-5
TGCGCCAGCAGCCAAGAGATCCCAGACACCTACGAGCAGTACTTC | CASSQEIPDTYEQYF | TRBV4-1 | once | - | TRBJ2-7
TGTGCCAGCAGCTTGGGCCCAAAAGGACTCTCCTACGAGCAGTACTTC | CASSLGPKGLSYEQYF | TRBV5-6 | - | - | TRBJ2-7
TGTGCCAGCAGCTTGAATCCATTCAATCAGCCCCAGCATTTT | CASSLNPFNQPQHF | TRBV11-3 | - | - | TRBJ1-5
TGTGCCAGCAGCCCGACGGGAGGAGAAGCTTTCTTT | CASSPTGGEAFF | TRBV13 | few | - | TRBJ1-1
TGCAGCATCCCAGGGTTTATGGGCCACGAGCAGTACTTC | CSIPGFMGHEQYF | TRBV29-1 | - | - | TRBJ2-7
TGTGCCAGCAGACCAGGGGGATTGAGCACTGAAGCTTTCTTT | CASRPGGLSTEAFF | TRBV7-6 | - | TRBD1 | TRBJ1-1
TGTGCCAGCTCACCACGGCGGCCCCCTCTCAACAATGAGCAGTTCTTC | CASSPRRPPLNNEQFF | TRBV18 | - | - | TRBJ2-1
TGCGCCAGCAGCTTGCGGGGGGGCAACACTGAAGCTTTCTTT | CASSLRGGNTEAFF | TRBV5-1 | - | - | TRBJ1-1
TGTGCCAGCAGCTCCTGGTTCCTGACAGGGGATGGAAACACCATATATTTT | CASSSWFLTGDGNTIYF | TRBV5-6 | - | TRBD1 | TRBJ1-3
TGTGCCAGCAGTACCCCCCGCAGCGACTACTCCTACGAGCAGTACTTC | CASSTPRSDYSYEQYF | TRBV6-6 | - | - | TRBJ2-7
TGTGCCAGCAGCGTTATATCTTGGACAGCCTACGAGCAGTACTTC | CASSVISWTAYEQYF | TRBV9 | once | - | TRBJ2-7
TGCGCCAGCAGCCCCATCGCGGTAAATCCCTACGAGCAGTACTTC | CASSPIAVNPYEQYF | TRBV4-1 | - | - | TRBJ2-7
TGTGCCAGCAGCGTAGGGGGGGGAACCTACGAGCAGTACTTC | CASSVGGGTYEQYF | TRBV9 | - | TRBD2 | TRBJ2-7
TGCGCCAGCAGCCAACACCTAGCGGGAGCCCTCCAAGAGACCCAGTACTTC | CASSQHLAGALQETQYF | TRBV4-3 | - | TRBD2 | TRBJ2-5
TGTGCCAGTAGTATTGGACAGGGTGTGAGGGAGACCCAGTACTTC | CASSIGQGVRETQYF | TRBV19 | - | TRBD1 | TRBJ2-5